This T cell receptor (beta chain) was retrieved from a study of T cells in Graves' hyperthyroidism and ophthalmopathy. Study-level information: Any treatment followed the collection of peripheral blood at initial diagnosis.

TCR beta CDR3 sequences were amplified from RNA transcripts. TCR CDR3 underwent first-round RT-PCR with the HTBI primer set. TCRdb itself ran the multiplex PCR reads through MiXCR, one entry per CDR3 protein. The sample has 500,000 to 800,000 distinct CDR3 sequences; about 14% are singletons. Each person with ophthalmopathy scored at least 3 on the Clinical Activity Score, reached NOSPECS grade 4 or higher, and had been ill under 3 months. J lost 6 bases, V lost 5 bases, and 9 bases had no gene match. Germline V gene lookup returns CDR1 MNHEY and CDR2 SVGEGT. This CDR3 has 16 residues. The table lists this clonotype with many counts.

This receptor was obtained from a woman in her 50s with Graves' ophthalmopathy. Sequencing input: blood. The chain recombines TRBV6-2 or TRBV6-3 with TRBJ2-1; 11 nucleotides line up with TRBD2. The CDR3 loop reads CASSPALAGEGNEQFF. DNA for the CDR3: TGTGCCAGCAGTCCCGCACTAGCGGGAGAGGGCAATGAGCAGTTCTTC.